This T cell receptor beta chain was identified in a study of regulatory T cells in long-lasting Graves disease. The time point: newly diagnosed GD, antithyroid drugs for less than 3 months. Making the TCR library involved RNA that had been extracted from PBMCs. Whole-study findings and limits: There was favoring of TRBV28, TRBJ1-2 and TRBJ2-5 in persistent disease. Among persistent patients, a larger number of public clonotypes were shared (roughly 2,900) than among newly diagnosed patients (around 980).

This clonotype was seen ten or more times. Antigen specificity is unknown. iRepertoire HTBI primers and Arm-PCR of CDR3 regions built TCR beta libraries. TCRdb re-called the multiplex PCR reads with MiXCR, one entry per CDR3 protein. Of a few hundred thousand distinct CDR3 sequences listed, 14% were seen once; the top ten hold 17%. V was pared by 4 bases and J by 4 bases, with 4 bases of the junction left unmatched. The CDR3 is 15 amino acids. The germline V gene encodes CDR1 SEHNR and CDR2 FQNEAQ (reference sequence). The data were also submitted as part of a second study, on T cells in Graves' hyperthyroidism and ophthalmopathy. Turning to that study: An initial round of RT-PCR targeting the TCR CDR3 relied on the HTBI primer set. Most expanded thyroid clonotypes above 0.001 also appeared in blood.

The source material was peripheral blood mononuclear cells (PBMCs), sampled at new diagnosis, from a patient treated with antithyroid drugs. The V call is TRBV7-9, the J call TRBJ2-2; 9 nucleotides agree with TRBD2. The sequence came from a woman aged 45-59 years with Graves disease. CDR3: CASSSSGRTTGELFF. DNA for the CDR3: TGTGCCAGCAGCTCCAGCGGGAGGACCACCGGGGAGCTGTTTTTT.